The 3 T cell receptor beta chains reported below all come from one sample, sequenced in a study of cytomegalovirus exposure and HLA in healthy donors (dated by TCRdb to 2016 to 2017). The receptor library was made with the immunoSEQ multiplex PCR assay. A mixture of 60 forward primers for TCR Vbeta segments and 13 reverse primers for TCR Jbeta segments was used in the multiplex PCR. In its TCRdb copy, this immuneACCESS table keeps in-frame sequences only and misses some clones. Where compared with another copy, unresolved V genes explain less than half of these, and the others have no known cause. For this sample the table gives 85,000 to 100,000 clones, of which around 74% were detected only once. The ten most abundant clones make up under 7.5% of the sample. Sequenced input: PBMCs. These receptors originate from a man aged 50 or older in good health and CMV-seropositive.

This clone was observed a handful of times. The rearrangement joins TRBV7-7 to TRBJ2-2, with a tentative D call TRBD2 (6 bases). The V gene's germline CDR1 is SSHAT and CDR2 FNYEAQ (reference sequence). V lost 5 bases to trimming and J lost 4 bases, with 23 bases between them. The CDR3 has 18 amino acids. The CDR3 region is CASSTRVRAGGGTGELFF. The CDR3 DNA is TGTGCCAGCAGCACCCGAGTACGGGCTGGGGGAGGCACCGGGGAGCTGTTTTTT.

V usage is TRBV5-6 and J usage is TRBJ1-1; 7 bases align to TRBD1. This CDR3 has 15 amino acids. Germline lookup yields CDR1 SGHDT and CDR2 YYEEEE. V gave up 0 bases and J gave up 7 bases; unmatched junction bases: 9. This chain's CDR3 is CASSLDRGGANEAFF. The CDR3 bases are TGTGCCAGCAGCTTGGACAGGGGCGGAGCAAATGAAGCTTTCTTT.

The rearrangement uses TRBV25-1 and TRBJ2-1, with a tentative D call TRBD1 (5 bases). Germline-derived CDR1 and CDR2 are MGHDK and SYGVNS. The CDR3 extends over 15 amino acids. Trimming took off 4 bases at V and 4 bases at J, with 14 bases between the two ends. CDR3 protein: CASSGGKRGYNEQFF. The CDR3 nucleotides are TGTGCCAGCAGTGGCGGAAAAAGGGGTTACAATGAGCAGTTCTTC.